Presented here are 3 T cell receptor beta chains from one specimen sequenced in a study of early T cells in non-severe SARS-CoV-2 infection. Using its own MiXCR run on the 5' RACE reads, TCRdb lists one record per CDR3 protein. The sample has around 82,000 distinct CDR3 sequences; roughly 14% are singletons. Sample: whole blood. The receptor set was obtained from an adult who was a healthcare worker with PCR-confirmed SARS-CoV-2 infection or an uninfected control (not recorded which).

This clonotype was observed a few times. This CDR3 reads CASNGAAASDSPLHF. The CDR3 DNA sequence: TGTGCCAGCAACGGCGCAGCCGCGTCCGATTCACCCCTCCACTTT. The gene calls are TRBV28 and TRBJ1-6; D is ambiguous. This CDR3 has 15 amino acids. In germline, CDR1 is MDHEN, CDR2 SYDVKM. Trimming removed 7 bases at V and 8 bases at J, with 18 bases between.

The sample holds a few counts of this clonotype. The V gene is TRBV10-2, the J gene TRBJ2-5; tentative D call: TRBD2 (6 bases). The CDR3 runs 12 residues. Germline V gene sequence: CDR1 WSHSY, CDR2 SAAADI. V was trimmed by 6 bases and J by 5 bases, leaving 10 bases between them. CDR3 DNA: TGCGCCAGCAGGACTAGGATGGAGACCCAGTACTTC. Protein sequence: CASRTRMETQYF.

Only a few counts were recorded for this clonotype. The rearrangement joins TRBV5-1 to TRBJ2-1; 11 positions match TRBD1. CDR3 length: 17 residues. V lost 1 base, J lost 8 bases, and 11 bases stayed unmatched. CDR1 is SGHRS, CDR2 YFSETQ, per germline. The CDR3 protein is CASSLWRVGTGGDEQFF. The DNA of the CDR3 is TGCGCCAGCAGCTTGTGGCGTGTCGGGACAGGGGGTGATGAGCAGTTCTTC. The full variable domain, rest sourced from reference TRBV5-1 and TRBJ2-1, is KAGVTQTPRYLIKTRGQQVTLSCSPISGHRSVSWYQQTPGQGLQFLFEYFSETQRNKGNFPGRFSGRQFSNSRSEMNVSTLELGDSALYLCASSLWRVGTGGDEQFFGPGTRLTVL.